A selection of T cell receptor beta chains follows, all from one sample in a study of Graves' ophthalmopathy and Graves' hyperthyroidism. TCRdb reanalysed the multiplex PCR reads using MiXCR and keeps one entry per CDR3 protein. The data hold 240,000 or so distinct CDR3 sequences, with around 45% observed a single time. Input material: peripheral blood. The receptors were gathered from an adult man with Graves' ophthalmopathy. CDR3s leave out the opening cysteine and the closing phenylalanine or tryptophan. The order of the fields is V gene, clone size, CDR3 protein. Size values are once, few and many counts, or a class for expanded clones, and some rows have none.

v_call: TRBV9; clone_size: few; cdr3_aa: ASSVDSTGAYNSPLH
v_call: TRBV7-8; clone_size: -; cdr3_aa: ASSLGGPGDTQY
v_call: TRBV19; clone_size: few; cdr3_aa: ASSEVHYGYT
v_call: TRBV5-1; clone_size: few; cdr3_aa: ASSPLAGGPTGELF
v_call: TRBV2; clone_size: -; cdr3_aa: ASLPREGNTEAF
v_call: TRBV7-7; clone_size: many; cdr3_aa: ASSLRTQETQY
v_call: TRBV29-1; clone_size: few; cdr3_aa: SVGGRNTEAF
v_call: TRBV6-6; clone_size: few; cdr3_aa: ASSTPPYTSGFEQY
v_call: TRBV10-3; clone_size: -; cdr3_aa: ASSREDSGANVLT
v_call: TRBV7-9; clone_size: many; cdr3_aa: ASSVGQGGGYT
v_call: TRBV20-1; clone_size: -; cdr3_aa: SARALQGGDTEAF
v_call: TRBV7-9; clone_size: -; cdr3_aa: ASSLVRSTNEKLF
v_call: TRBV25-1; clone_size: many; cdr3_aa: ASSDLRTSSIV
v_call: TRBV7-2; clone_size: -; cdr3_aa: ASSSGTGDLYEQY
v_call: TRBV2; clone_size: -; cdr3_aa: ASSATRGGESQH
v_call: TRBV24-1; clone_size: few; cdr3_aa: ATSSPGPTYEQY
v_call: TRBV2; clone_size: few; cdr3_aa: ASSEVQGQETQY
v_call: TRBV7-8; clone_size: -; cdr3_aa: ASSSGNMNTEAF
v_call: TRBV10-3; clone_size: once; cdr3_aa: AISEGEQY
v_call: TRBV20-1; clone_size: -; cdr3_aa: SASLQITSGGAQH
v_call: TRBV20-1; clone_size: few; cdr3_aa: SARTGGQTGELF
v_call: TRBV18; clone_size: -; cdr3_aa: ASSPQTGAHEQY
v_call: TRBV5-1; clone_size: -; cdr3_aa: ASSSLGVLSYEQY
v_call: TRBV25-1; clone_size: -; cdr3_aa: ASSDALTGGSSPLH
v_call: TRBV12-3/TRBV12-4; clone_size: -; cdr3_aa: ASSLVFGGGVGEQY
v_call: TRBV9; clone_size: many; cdr3_aa: ASSASQGGLGYGYT
v_call: TRBV7-2; clone_size: -; cdr3_aa: ASSLALPGAGELF
v_call: TRBV2; clone_size: few; cdr3_aa: ASSFHRQGGSGEQY
v_call: TRBV29-1; clone_size: few; cdr3_aa: SVGLAVMETQY
v_call: TRBV5-8; clone_size: -; cdr3_aa: ASSDGTSGGYEQY
v_call: TRBV7-3; clone_size: -; cdr3_aa: ASSGDRGLSGANVLT
v_call: TRBV29-1; clone_size: few; cdr3_aa: SVLQGTNEKLF
v_call: TRBV24-1; clone_size: many; cdr3_aa: ATSASTGGGEKLF
v_call: TRBV29-1; clone_size: -; cdr3_aa: SVEEYYTGELF
v_call: TRBV7-2; clone_size: few; cdr3_aa: ASSLVPGQANYGYT
v_call: TRBV2; clone_size: few; cdr3_aa: ASSHSVGREKLF
v_call: TRBV5-1; clone_size: few; cdr3_aa: ASSLDRFGANTEAF
v_call: TRBV7-2; clone_size: -; cdr3_aa: ASSLGTRRSGNTIY
v_call: TRBV7-2; clone_size: -; cdr3_aa: ASSLWRNEQY
v_call: TRBV10-3; clone_size: -; cdr3_aa: ASTPGRTGGNQPQH
v_call: TRBV12-3/TRBV12-4; clone_size: many; cdr3_aa: ASSPGQGGYGYT
v_call: TRBV2; clone_size: few; cdr3_aa: ASSARGADGYT
v_call: TRBV10-3; clone_size: -; cdr3_aa: ASSRTSGRVETQY
v_call: TRBV20-1; clone_size: -; cdr3_aa: SAVTGSYQPQH
v_call: TRBV2; clone_size: few; cdr3_aa: ASSLDRANQPQH
v_call: TRBV10-3; clone_size: few; cdr3_aa: AIFDPGQGVYGYT
v_call: TRBV10-3; clone_size: once; cdr3_aa: AISERTDNTEAF
v_call: TRBV20-1; clone_size: few; cdr3_aa: SARVTGGLPQH
v_call: TRBV9; clone_size: -; cdr3_aa: ASSPLGQVATEAF
v_call: TRBV19; clone_size: -; cdr3_aa: ASSIRQGKEKLF
v_call: TRBV24-1; clone_size: -; cdr3_aa: ATSRGGQSGANVLT
v_call: TRBV12-3/TRBV12-4; clone_size: few; cdr3_aa: ASSFRGSNGYT
v_call: TRBV5-8; clone_size: many; cdr3_aa: ASRESGVGYT
v_call: TRBV6-4; clone_size: few; cdr3_aa: VSPGGYEQY
v_call: TRBV3-1; clone_size: -; cdr3_aa: ASSLQGGEKLF
v_call: TRBV24-1; clone_size: many; cdr3_aa: ATGIAGQQETQY
v_call: TRBV7-2; clone_size: -; cdr3_aa: ASSLVIGDETQY